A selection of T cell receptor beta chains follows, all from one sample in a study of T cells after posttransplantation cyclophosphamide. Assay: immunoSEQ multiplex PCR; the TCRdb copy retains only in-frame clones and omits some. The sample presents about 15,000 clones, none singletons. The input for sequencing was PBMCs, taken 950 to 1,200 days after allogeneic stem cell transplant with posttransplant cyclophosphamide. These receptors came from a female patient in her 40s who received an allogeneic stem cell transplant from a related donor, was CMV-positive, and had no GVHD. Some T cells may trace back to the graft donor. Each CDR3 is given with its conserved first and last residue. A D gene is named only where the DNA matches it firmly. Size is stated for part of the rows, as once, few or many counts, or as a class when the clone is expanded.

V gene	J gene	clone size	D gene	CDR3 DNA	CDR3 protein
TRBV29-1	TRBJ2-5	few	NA	TGCAGCGCGCAGAAGACGGGGGTAAAGACCCAGTACTTC	CSAQKTGVKTQYF
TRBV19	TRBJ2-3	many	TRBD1	TGTGCCAGTAGTAAAGGACAGGTCACAGATACGCAGTATTTT	CASSKGQVTDTQYF
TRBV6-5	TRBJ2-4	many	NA	TGTGCCAGCAGTTACTCGATCGGCGGCGTCAAAAACATTCAGTACTTC	CASSYSIGGVKNIQYF
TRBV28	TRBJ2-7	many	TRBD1	TGTGCCAGCAGTAACCGGGACAGGGGGTACGAGCAGTACTTC	CASSNRDRGYEQYF
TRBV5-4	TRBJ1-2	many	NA	TGTGCCAGCAGCTTGGACGGGGTTTATGGCTACACCTTC	CASSLDGVYGYTF
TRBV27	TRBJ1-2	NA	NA	TGTGCCAGCAGGACCCCGAGGGAAGCTAACTATGGCTACACCTTC	CASRTPREANYGYTF
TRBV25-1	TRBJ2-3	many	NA	TGTGCCAGCGGACAGTCTAGCACAGATACGCAGTATTTT	CASGQSSTDTQYF
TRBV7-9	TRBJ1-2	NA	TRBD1	TGTGCCAGCGGCCCAACAGGGGCGGTTATTGGATATGGCTACACCTTC	CASGPTGAVIGYGYTF
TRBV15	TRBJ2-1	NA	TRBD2	TGTGCCACCAGCAGAGCTCCGGGGGGGGCCCTCAATGAGCAGTTCTTC	CATSRAPGGALNEQFF
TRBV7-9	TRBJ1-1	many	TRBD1	TGTGCCAGCAGCTTCGACAGGGGTACTGAAGCTTTCTTT	CASSFDRGTEAFF
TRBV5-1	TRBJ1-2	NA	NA	TGCGCCAGCAGCTTAACAGGGACGGACCATGGCTACACCTTC	CASSLTGTDHGYTF
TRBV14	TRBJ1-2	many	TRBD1	TGTGCCAGCAGCCAAGGGGCAGGGGGCTATGGCTACACCTTC	CASSQGAGGYGYTF
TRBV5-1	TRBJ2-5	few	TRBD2	TGCGCCAGCAGCACCGGGCCCTCCCGGGGGGGGACCCAGTACTTC	CASSTGPSRGGTQYF
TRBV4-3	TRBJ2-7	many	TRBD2	TGCGCCAGCAGCCCCCGAGTAGCGGGGCTCAGCTCCTACGAGCAGTACTTC	CASSPRVAGLSSYEQYF
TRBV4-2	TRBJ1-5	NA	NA	TGTGCCAGCAGCTCCACGGAGAGCTTTAATCAGCCCCAGCATTTT	CASSSTESFNQPQHF
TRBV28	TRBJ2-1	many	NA	TGTGCCAGCAGTTTCGCCCGGGGGGCCGTTAATGAGCAGTTCTTC	CASSFARGAVNEQFF
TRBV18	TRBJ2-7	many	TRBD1	TGTGCCAGCTCAGAGGGACAGCTTAGCTCCTACGAGCAGTACTTC	CASSEGQLSSYEQYF
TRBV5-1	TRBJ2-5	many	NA	TGCGCCAGCAGCCCAGGGACCTCAGCGGGAGAGACCCAGTACTTC	CASSPGTSAGETQYF
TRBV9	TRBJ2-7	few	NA	TGTGCCAGCTTCTTCAAACAGAAGACGGCCTACGAGCAGTACTTC	CASFFKQKTAYEQYF
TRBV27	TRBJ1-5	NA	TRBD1	TGTGCCAGTTCCCCGGAGGGGGGACAGGGCCGGCGCAATCAGCCCCAGCATTTT	CASSPEGGQGRRNQPQHF
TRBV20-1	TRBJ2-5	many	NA	TGCAGTGCTATGAGCGAGACCCAGTACTTC	CSAMSETQYF
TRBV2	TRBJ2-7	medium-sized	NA	TGTGCCAGCAATCAGGGGGGTTCCTACGAGCAGTACTTC	CASNQGGSYEQYF
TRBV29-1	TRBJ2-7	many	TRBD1	TGCAGCGTTGAAGAGTCCGGGACAGCCATCTACGAGCAGTACTTC	CSVEESGTAIYEQYF
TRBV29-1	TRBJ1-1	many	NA	TGCAGCGTTGACCTGGGGGGTATTAACACTGAAGCTTTCTTT	CSVDLGGINTEAFF
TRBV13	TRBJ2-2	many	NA	TGTGCCAGCAGCCCAACACCGAACACCGGGGAGCTGTTTTTT	CASSPTPNTGELFF
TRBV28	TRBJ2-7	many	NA	TGTGCCAGCAGTTTCCTTGCGGGGTTCGAGCAGTACTTC	CASSFLAGFEQYF
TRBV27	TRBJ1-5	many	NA	TGTGCCAGCAGTTTATTGGAGAATCAGCCCCAGCATTTT	CASSLLENQPQHF
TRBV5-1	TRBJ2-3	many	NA	TGCGCCAGCAGCTTGGCCCATAGCACAGATACGCAGTATTTT	CASSLAHSTDTQYF
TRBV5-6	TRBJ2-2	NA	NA	TGTGCCAGCAGCTTTCGGGTCGGGGAGCTGTTTTTT	CASSFRVGELFF
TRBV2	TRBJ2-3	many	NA	TGTGCCAGCAGTGAGGGGAGAAGCACAGATACGCAGTATTTT	CASSEGRSTDTQYF
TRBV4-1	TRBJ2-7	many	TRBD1	TGCGCCAGCAGTGTCCCGGGACAGGGAAACTACGAGCAGTACTTC	CASSVPGQGNYEQYF
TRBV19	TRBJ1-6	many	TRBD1	TGTGCCAGTAGTCTAAGACAGGGAAGTTCACCCCTCCACTTT	CASSLRQGSSPLHF
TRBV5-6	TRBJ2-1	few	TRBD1	TGTGCCAGCAGCAGGGGGACAGGGGGCTACAATGAGCAGTTCTTC	CASSRGTGGYNEQFF
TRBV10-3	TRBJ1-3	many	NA	TGTGCCGCCAGGGGTCATGGACAGACGGGAAACACCATATATTTT	CAARGHGQTGNTIYF
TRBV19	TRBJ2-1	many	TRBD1	TGTGCCAGTTATATGGGACAGGGGGCGAATGAGCAGTTCTTC	CASYMGQGANEQFF
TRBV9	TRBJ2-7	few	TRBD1	TGTGCCAGCATCTTCAGACAGGGGACGGCCTACGAGCAGTACTTC	CASIFRQGTAYEQYF
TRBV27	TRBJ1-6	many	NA	TGTGCCAGCAGCGACCAGACAGGACCCCGTTCACCCCTCCACTTT	CASSDQTGPRSPLHF
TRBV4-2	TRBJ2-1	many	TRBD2	TGTGCCAGCAGCCTTCGGGGGACTAGAGTCCGAAATGAGCAGTTCTTC	CASSLRGTRVRNEQFF
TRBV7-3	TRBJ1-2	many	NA	TGTGCCAGCAGCTCGGACGGGCGGGGATTGGCCTTC	CASSSDGRGLAF
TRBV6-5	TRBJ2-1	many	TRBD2	TGTGCCAGCAGGCAAGCGGGGCGCTACAATGAGCAGTTCTTC	CASRQAGRYNEQFF
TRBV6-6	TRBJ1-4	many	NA	TGTGCCAGCAGTTACTCAGAGTCAACTAATGAAAAACTGTTTTTT	CASSYSESTNEKLFF
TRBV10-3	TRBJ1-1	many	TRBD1	TGTGCCACCAACCCCGGGACAGAAAACACTGAAGCTTTCTTT	CATNPGTENTEAFF
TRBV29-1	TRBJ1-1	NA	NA	TGCACCGGCGGGGATGGCACTGAAGCTTTCTTT	CTGGDGTEAFF
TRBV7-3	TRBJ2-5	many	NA	TGTGCCAGCAGCTTAATGGGCGGGGAAGAGACCCAGTACTTC	CASSLMGGEETQYF
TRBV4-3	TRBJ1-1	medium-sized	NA	TGCGCCAGCAGCCAAGGGGCAGGAGTGCGGGGTGTCACTGAAGCTTTCTTT	CASSQGAGVRGVTEAFF